The 30 T cell receptor beta chains in this list originate from one sample, sequenced in a study of blood T cell repertoires in COVID-19. Data came from immunoSEQ multiplex PCR; TCRdb stores just in-frame clones and leaves some out. The sample holds 85,000 to 100,000 clones, 86% seen once. The sample was peripheral blood. Receptors originate from a man aged 45-60 years with active or convalescent COVID-19.

The genes are TRBV2 and TRBJ2-7; maybe TRBD1 (6 bases). The V gene lost 7 bases and the J gene lost 0 bases, with 13 bases spanning the gap. CDR1 SNHLY and CDR2 FYNNEI come from the germline V gene. This CDR3 has 14 amino acids. Written as DNA, the CDR3 is TGTGCCAGCACCGCGGACAGTCCCTCCTACGAGCAGTACTTC. Protein sequence: CASTADSPSYEQYF.

This clone was found many times. The same CDR3 is also encoded by other DNA sequences in this sample. The J gene is TRBJ1-2, the V gene TRBV5-4; TRBD1 aligns across 7 bases. The V and J ends lost 2 bases and 2 bases, in that order; junction bases with no gene match: 3. This CDR3 region has 14 residues. Germline V gene data show CDR1 as SGHNT and CDR2 as YYREEE (reference sequence). DNA for the CDR3: TGTGCCAGCAGCTTAACGGGACAGAACTATGGCTACACCTTC. Its protein product is CASSLTGQNYGYTF.

CDR3 region: CASSLGLAGYSTDTQYF. CDR3 coding DNA: TGCGCCAGCAGCTTGGGACTAGCGGGGTATAGCACAGATACGCAGTATTTT. The J gene is TRBJ2-3, the V gene TRBV5-1; 11 bases agree with TRBD2. The CDR3 loop spans 17 amino acids. Trimming cost V 0 bases and J 0 bases; bases outside gene matches: 3. Germline loops: CDR1 SGHRS, CDR2 YFSETQ.

CDR3 bases: TGTGCCAGCAGCCAATCCGGTGGTGGAAACACCATATATTTT. It is translated as CASSQSGGGNTIYF. The genes are TRBV3-1 (or the pseudogene TRBV3-2) and TRBJ1-3; D gene uncertain. Germline assignment: CDR1 LGHDT and CDR2 YNNKEL (reference sequence). The V end lost 2 bases, the J end lost 3 bases, and 8 bases lay between the germline ends. This CDR3 comprises 14 residues.

The rearrangement uses TRBV9 and TRBJ1-2; D gene unclear. CDR3 size: 14 residues. V was trimmed by 0 bases and J by 10 bases, leaving 16 bases between them. Germline CDR1 and CDR2: SGDLS and YYNGEE. The CDR3 protein is CASSVGPREEDYTF. The CDR3 DNA follows: TGTGCCAGCAGCGTAGGGCCCCGGGAAGAGGACTACACCTTC. Full variable domain (outside the CDR3, taken from reference TRBV9 and TRBJ1-2): DSGVTQTPKHLITATGQRVTLRCSPRSGDLSVYWYQQSLDQGLQFLIQYYNGEERAKGNILERFSAQQFPDLHSELNLSSLELGDSALYFCASSVGPREEDYTFGSGTRLTVV.

This chain joins TRBV27 and TRBJ2-3; D gene ambiguous. The CDR3 runs 14 residues. V lost 2 bases and J 1 base, leaving 7 bases between the germline ends. Per germline, CDR1 MNHEY and CDR2 SMNVEV (reference sequence). The CDR3 loop reads CASSLDRGTDTQYF. For the CDR3, the DNA is TGTGCCAGCAGTTTAGATAGAGGCACAGATACGCAGTATTTT.

The chain uses TRBV30 and TRBJ2-1, with TRBD2 matching 7 bases. CDR1 and CDR2 (germline): GTSNPN, SVGIG (reference sequence). Trimming removed 7 bases from V and 3 bases from J; junction bases left unmatched: 6. The CDR3 is 13 amino acids. CDR3 sequence: CASTSVLYNEQFF. CDR3 nucleotides: TGTGCCTCCACTAGCGTACTCTACAATGAGCAGTTCTTC.

The chain recombines TRBV19 with TRBJ1-2; D possibly corresponds to TRBD1 (5 bases). Germline V CDR1 and CDR2: LNHDA, SQIVND (reference sequence). The CDR3 runs to 17 residues. The ends were cut back, 3 bases at V and 3 bases at J, with 20 bases in the middle. The chain's CDR3 is CASSIRARRAGDYGYTF. The DNA for the CDR3 is TGTGCCAGTAGTATTAGAGCTCGTCGGGCGGGGGACTATGGCTACACCTTC.

This rearrangement joins TRBV9 to TRBJ2-5, with D tentatively TRBD1 (6 bases). Per germline, CDR1 SGDLS and CDR2 YYNGEE. The CDR3 sequence is 12 residues long. Trimming took off 6 bases at V and 4 bases at J, with 10 bases between the two ends. Here the CDR3 reads CASNRVGETQYF. CDR3 nucleotide sequence: TGTGCCAGCAACAGGGTAGGAGAGACCCAGTACTTC.

The chain employs TRBV27 and TRBJ2-7, with TRBD1 as a possible D gene (6 bases). CDR3 length: 15 amino acids. With 4 bases removed from V and 4 bases from J, the gap between germline ends came to 17 bases. The V gene's germline CDR1 is MNHEY and CDR2 SMNVEV (reference sequence). The CDR3 DNA follows: TGTGCCAGCAGTTGGTCCGGGACACGGCCTTACGAGCAGTACTTC. Protein product: CASSWSGTRPYEQYF.

V usage is TRBV11-2 and J usage is TRBJ2-1; D is ambiguous. Germline V CDR1 and CDR2: SGHAT, FQNNGV. V lost 1 base to trimming and J lost 13 bases, with 11 bases between them. The CDR3 is 12 amino acids. The CDR3 reads CASSLGERFQFF. The CDR3 DNA follows: TGTGCCAGCAGCTTAGGAGAACGGTTCCAGTTCTTC.

This chain joins TRBV28 and TRBJ2-3, with 7 bases aligning to TRBD1. This CDR3 contains 13 residues. The V gene end was trimmed by 8 bases and the J gene end by 0 bases; junction bases not matched to a gene: 2. Germline lookup yields CDR1 MDHEN and CDR2 SYDVKM. The CDR3 region has the DNA TGTGCCAGCGGACAGGCTAGCACAGATACGCAGTATTTT. Encoded protein: CASGQASTDTQYF.

The chain combines TRBV5-1 with TRBJ2-3, with TRBD1 identical over 8 bases. Looked up from germline, CDR1 is SGHRS and CDR2 is YFSETQ. CDR3 length: 15 residues. The trim removed 9 bases at V and 0 bases at J, leaving 9 bases unmatched. The CDR3 loop reads CATHRGMGSTDTQYF. CDR3 DNA: TGCGCCACCCACAGGGGGATGGGGAGCACAGATACGCAGTATTTT.

In its sample, this clone was seen once. The genes are TRBV15 and TRBJ1-3; D gene unclear. Between the trimmed V and J ends, which lost 0 bases and 0 bases, there was a span of 6 bases. CDR1 LNHNV and CDR2 YYDKDF come from the germline V gene (reference sequence). The CDR3 is 15 residues long. The CDR3 sequence is CATSRDAISGNTIYF. The CDR3 DNA reads TGTGCCACCAGCAGAGATGCGATCTCTGGAAACACCATATATTTT.

The chain recombines TRBV9 with TRBJ2-3; no clear D. Trimming removed 0 bases from V and 2 bases from J, with 10 bases in between. The CDR3 extends over 15 amino acids. Per germline, CDR1 SGDLS and CDR2 YYNGEE. The CDR3 nucleotides read TGTGCCAGCAGCGTAGGAACGGGTCCCACAGATACGCAGTATTTT. It codes for CASSVGTGPTDTQYF.

The chain carries TRBV18 and TRBJ1-1, with 8 bases identical to TRBD1. The CDR3 has 15 amino acids. Germline CDR1 is KGHSH and CDR2 is LQKENI. The V gene end was trimmed by 1 base and the J gene end by 5 bases; junction bases not matched to a gene: 6. DNA for the CDR3: TGTGCCAGCTCACCACAAGGACAGGGAAGTACTGAAGCTTTCTTT. Encoded protein: CASSPQGQGSTEAFF.

A few counts support this clone. The gene calls are TRBV30 and TRBJ1-5; a possible D gene is TRBD1 (5 bases). This CDR3 has 14 amino acids. V was shortened by 0 bases and J by 3 bases, with 9 bases between the two germline ends. The germline V gene has CDR1 GTSNPN and CDR2 SVGIG (reference sequence). The CDR3 DNA reads TGTGCCTGGAGTGTAAACAGGAACAATCAGCCCCAGCATTTT. Protein product: CAWSVNRNNQPQHF.

The chain employs TRBV30 and TRBJ1-2, with 12 bases fitting TRBD1. CDR1 is GTSNPN and CDR2 is SVGIG in the germline V gene (reference sequence). This CDR3 is built from 19 residues. V was clipped by 4 bases and J by 0 bases; unmatched bases: 15. The chain's CDR3 is CAWTGTGGRHLTSNYGYTF. For the CDR3, the DNA is TGTGCCTGGACCGGGACAGGGGGCCGTCACCTTACGTCTAACTATGGCTACACCTTC.

V gene TRBV28 combines with J gene TRBJ1-5; 8 nucleotides line up with TRBD1. The CDR3 has 14 residues. Germline-derived CDR1 and CDR2 are MDHEN and SYDVKM. V was pared by 7 bases and J by 7 bases, with 9 bases of the junction left unmatched. The CDR3 coding sequence is TGTGCCAGCACTCCAACAGGGGGATGGCAGCCCCAGCATTTT. Its protein is CASTPTGGWQPQHF. Drawing the rest from reference TRBV28 and TRBJ1-5, the complete variable domain is DVKVTQSSRYLVKRTGEKVFLECVQDMDHENMFWYRQDPGLGLRLIYFSYDVKMKEKGDIPEGYSVSREKKERFSLILESASTNQTSMYLCASTPTGGWQPQHFGDGTRLSIL.

This clone showed up just once. V is TRBV12-3 or TRBV12-4 and J is TRBJ2-1, with D possibly TRBD1 on 6 matching bases. Between the trimmed V and J ends, which lost 3 bases and 6 bases, there was a span of 9 bases. CDR3 length: 13 residues. CDR3 sequence reads: CASSFKGGNEQFF. Here the CDR3 DNA reads TGTGCCAGCAGTTTTAAAGGGGGCAATGAGCAGTTCTTC.

The CDR3 protein is CASSYSTVSLRGYTF. CDR3 nucleotide sequence: TGTGCCAGCAGTTACTCGACAGTCTCCTTGAGGGGCTACACCTTC. The chain uses TRBV6-5 and TRBJ1-2, with TRBD1 as a possible D gene (5 bases). The V gene lost 0 bases and the J gene lost 8 bases, with 16 bases spanning the gap. Germline CDR1 and CDR2: MNHEY and SVGAGI. This CDR3 has 15 amino acids.

The CDR3 DNA is TGTGCCTGGAATTCTCTTGGACAGTCTGGAAACACCATATATTTT. Translation gives CAWNSLGQSGNTIYF. The gene calls are TRBV30 and TRBJ1-3; a possible D gene is TRBD1 (6 bases). The CDR3 loop spans 15 amino acids. Germline CDR1 reads GTSNPN; CDR2 reads SVGIG (reference sequence). The V end was cut by 4 bases, the J end by 1 base, with 14 bases between.

This chain connects TRBV10-3 to TRBJ1-6; weak D call: TRBD1 (5 bases). This CDR3 contains 15 residues. The ends were cut back, 4 bases at V and 5 bases at J, with 12 bases in the middle. CDR1 is ENHRY, CDR2 SYGVKD, per germline. CDR3 residues: CAISVRGGDNSPLHF. The CDR3 region has the DNA TGTGCCATCAGTGTCCGGGGGGGAGATAATTCACCCCTCCACTTT.

The chain uses TRBV7-8 and TRBJ2-7, with 11 bases lining up with TRBD2. Looked up from germline, CDR1 is SGHVS and CDR2 is FQNEAQ. V was pared by 7 bases and J by 2 bases, with 4 bases of the junction left unmatched. The CDR3 sequence is 14 residues long. This chain's CDR3 is CASTSGRQPYEQYF. The DNA of the CDR3 is TGTGCCAGCACTAGCGGGAGGCAACCCTACGAGCAGTACTTC. The variable domain in full, with the rest retrieved from reference TRBV7-8 and TRBJ2-7, is GAGVSQSPRYKVAKRGQDVALRCDPISGHVSLFWYQQALGQGPEFLTYFQNEAQLDKSGLPSDRFFAERPEGSVSTLKIQRTQQEDSAVYLCASTSGRQPYEQYFGPGTRLTVT.

V and J are TRBV25-1 and TRBJ2-1; a weak D match, TRBD1 (6 bases). This CDR3 spans 15 amino acids. Germline CDR1 and CDR2: MGHDK and SYGVNS. V was pared by 3 bases and J by 2 bases, with 11 bases between. The CDR3 DNA reads TGTGCCAGCAGTGACGTGGACAGAACCTACAATGAGCAGTTCTTC. Its protein is CASSDVDRTYNEQFF. Variable domain in full (rest from reference TRBV25-1 and TRBJ2-1): EADIYQTPRYLVIGTGKKITLECSQTMGHDKMYWYQQDPGMELHLIHYSYGVNSTEKGDLSSESTVSRIRTEHFPLTLESARPSHTSQYLCASSDVDRTYNEQFFGPGTRLTVL.

CDR3 region: CASSLRLAGGATDTQYF. The CDR3 nucleotides are TGTGCCAGCTCTCTCCGGCTAGCGGGAGGCGCTACAGATACGCAGTATTTT. The gene calls are TRBV18 and TRBJ2-3, with 11 positions matching TRBD2. The CDR3 sequence is 17 residues long. With 6 bases clipped from V and 3 bases from J, the junction kept 11 bases outside the gene matches. CDR1 and CDR2 (germline): KGHSH, LQKENI.

The V and J genes are TRBV30 and TRBJ2-3, with 7 bases identical to TRBD2. J was trimmed by 6 bases and V by 0 bases; bases with no gene match: 6. This CDR3 is built from 14 residues. CDR1 and CDR2 (germline): GTSNPN, SVGIG (reference sequence). CDR3 DNA sequence: TGTGCCTGGAGTGTTAGCGGGCGACTGGATACGCAGTATTTT. Translated, it gives CAWSVSGRLDTQYF.

The chain couples TRBV28 to TRBJ2-5; 7 bases map to TRBD2. Germline V gene data show CDR1 as MDHEN and CDR2 as SYDVKM. Germline trimming cut 5 bases from V and 1 base from J; bases unmatched to any gene: 4. CDR3 length equals 14 residues. The CDR3 sequence is CASSRLAVQETQYF. CDR3 sequence (DNA): TGTGCCAGCAGTCGTCTAGCGGTCCAAGAGACCCAGTACTTC.

The chain is built from TRBV5-5 and TRBJ2-5; the match to TRBD2 covers 8 bases. The ends lost 2 bases at V and 5 bases at J; junction bases unmatched: 8. The CDR3 loop spans 15 amino acids. Germline V gene sequence: CDR1 SGHKS, CDR2 YYEKEE (reference sequence). The CDR3 here is CASSLLAGPGETQYF. CDR3 coding DNA: TGTGCCAGCAGCTTATTAGCGGGGCCGGGGGAGACCCAGTACTTC.

This chain links TRBV30 with TRBJ1-5; 7 bases align to TRBD1. Germline loops: CDR1 GTSNPN, CDR2 SVGIG (reference sequence). The CDR3 runs 16 residues. The junction had 12 bases not matched to a gene; V was cut back by 2 bases and J by 5 bases. The CDR3 DNA is TGTGCCTGGAGTACAGGGTCCAGGGGGTGGGATCAGCCCCAGCATTTT. It translates to CAWSTGSRGWDQPQHF. The whole variable domain, filled in from reference TRBV30 and TRBJ1-5, reads SQTIHQWPATLVQPVGSPLSLECTVEGTSNPNLYWYRQAAGRGLQLLFYSVGIGQISSEVPQNLSASRPQDRQFILSSKKLLLSDSGFYLCAWSTGSRGWDQPQHFGDGTRLSIL.